This T cell receptor beta chain is drawn from a study of blood T cell repertoires in COVID-19. Germline V gene data show CDR1 as SEHNR and CDR2 as FQNEAQ (reference sequence). V dropped 1 base and J dropped 0 bases, with 12 bases sitting between them. The CDR3 spans 16 residues. This clone appeared once. Profiling relied on immunoSEQ multiplex PCR, and the TCRdb table lists in-frame clones only, not all of them. The table lists 69,000 or so clones, 90% of them singletons. The V gene is TRBV7-9, the J gene TRBJ1-1, with D possibly TRBD1 on 6 matching bases. This receptor was identified in a man aged 50 or older with acute or convalescent COVID-19. Sequenced input: peripheral blood. The CDR3 reads CASSLGQGRMNTEAFF. Written as DNA, the CDR3 is TGTGCCAGCAGCTTAGGGCAGGGGAGAATGAACACTGAAGCTTTCTTT.